This TCR beta chain was found in a study of blood T cells in healthy people across ages. General study results and limits: Naive CD4+ cell counts and diversity both ran higher in long-lived than in aged donors.

For the second PCR, which ran for about 7 to 11 cycles, a sample-barcoded 5' primer and a J-beta primer mix were used. Via MiXCR, TCRdb re-called the 5' RACE reads, giving one row per CDR3 protein. Of around 1,900,000 distinct CDR3 sequences listed, about two fifths are singletons. The sample providers were healthy Caucasian people from Russia, aged roughly 6 to 95. The authors extracted at least 5 micrograms of total RNA per sample. V was cut by 1 base and J by 1 base, with 8 bases left in between. Per germline, CDR1 SEHNR and CDR2 FQNEAQ (reference sequence). The CDR3 runs to 15 residues. This clonotype has just a few counts. The antigen remains undetermined.

The sample consisted of blood. J is TRBJ2-1 and V is TRBV7-9, with D hard to call. The receptor was isolated from a human donor in good health. CDR3 residues: CASSLVLGSYNEQFF. CDR3 sequence (DNA): TGTGCCAGCAGCTTAGTCCTGGGGTCCTACAATGAGCAGTTCTTC.